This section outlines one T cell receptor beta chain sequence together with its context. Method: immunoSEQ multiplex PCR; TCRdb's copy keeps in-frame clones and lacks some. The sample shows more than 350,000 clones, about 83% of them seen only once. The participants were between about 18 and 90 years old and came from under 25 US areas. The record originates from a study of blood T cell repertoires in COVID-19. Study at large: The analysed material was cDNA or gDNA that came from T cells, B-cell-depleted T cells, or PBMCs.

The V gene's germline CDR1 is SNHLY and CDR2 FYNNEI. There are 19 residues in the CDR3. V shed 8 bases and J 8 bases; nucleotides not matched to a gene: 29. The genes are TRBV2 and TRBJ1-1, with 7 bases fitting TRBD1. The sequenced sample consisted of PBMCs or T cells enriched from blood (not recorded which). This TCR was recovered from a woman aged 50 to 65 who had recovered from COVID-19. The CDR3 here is CASLPNASELLQGFEEAFF. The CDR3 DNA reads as TGTGCCAGCCTACCCAACGCCTCGGAACTATTACAGGGGTTTGAAGAAGCTTTCTTT.